This T cell receptor beta chain was sequenced during a study of cytomegalovirus exposure and HLA in healthy donors. Study-level findings and limits: The productive fraction for most TCR beta V segments was about 87% or about 30% in an earlier analysis. The study designated 150 or so TCR beta chains cytomegalovirus-associated.

The study ran its PCR with 60 Vbeta and 13 Jbeta primers. The repertoire was sequenced with immunoSEQ multiplex PCR; TCRdb's copy has only in-frame clones and lacks some. The sample yields around 190,000 clones, about 80% seen once. Of note for this clone: As yet, its antigen is unknown.

Germline V gene lookup returns CDR1 SGHRS and CDR2 YFSETQ. With 1 base removed from V and 1 base from J, the gap between germline ends came to 6 bases. This CDR3 contains 13 residues. The sample taken for sequencing was PBMCs. The rearrangement joins TRBV5-1 to TRBJ2-7; D is undetermined. The receptor was isolated from a woman younger than 45 in good health and CMV-seronegative. CDR3 DNA: TGCGCCAGCAGCTTGCTAGGATCCTACGAGCAGTACTTC. This gives the protein CASSLLGSYEQYF.